This TCR beta chain originates from a study of T-cell reconstitution after alpha-beta-depleted transplantation in children listed by TCRdb under 2016. A note on the overall study: Using TCR repertoire profiling, the study quantitatively followed how T-cell immune reconstitution unfolded in children after TCRalphabeta/CD19-depleted allogeneic hematopoietic cell transplantation.

This sample's treatment or condition label indicates: allogeneic hematopoietic cell transplantation with graft depleted of TCRalphabeta T cells and CD19 B cells. The transplant recipients were children given TCRalphabeta/CD19-depleted allogeneic hematopoietic cell grafts. Receptor amplification or capture employed PCR. Sequencing took place on an Illumina HiSeq 2500. To normalize quantification of the TCRbeta repertoire, the TCR libraries were built with molecular barcoding that relied on unique molecular identifiers. TCRdb reran the public reads through fastp at Q25 and MiXCR, keeping productive beta chains. Rows matching on CDR3 protein sequence are summarized as one entry with the most common DNA and genes. This sample has roughly 300,000 distinct CDR3 sequences in its table, and roughly 11% of those were observed once. Clones ranked in the top ten supply about 25% of the sample. The paper's findings and limits, for the study overall: In some patients, high TCRbeta diversity at day 60 was attributed to recipient T cells and intrathymic progenitors that had survived conditioning. The apparently early alphabetaT-cell count recovery about two months after transplant was reportedly dependent on only several hundred rapidly expanded clones derived from non-depleted graft cells. Over subsequent months, a decline in hyperexpanded clone frequencies was noted, and after one year, T-cell counts and TCRbeta diversity were mostly ascribed to newly produced T cells.

This clonotype was found many times. Its antigen is not yet known. Base qualities are not at hand, and no much larger clone is one base apart. The CDR3 spans 14 residues, from the cysteine through the phenylalanine. CDR3 DNA only is kept here, 42 bases in frame from base 1. Sequences SGHNT (CDR1) and YENEEA (CDR2) are obtained from the germline V gene. Between the V and J ends, shortened by 3 bases and 7 bases respectively, the junction contains 13 bases. This sequence originates from a male patient between 2 and 9 years old who had a stem cell transplant for chronic granulomatous disease, so the T cells may come from the graft donor. Here the sequenced sample was peripheral blood, taken 180 days after TCRalphabeta/CD19-depleted stem cell transplant. The rearrangement joined TRBV11-3 to TRBJ2-1, with the D gene uncertain. The CDR3 here reads CASSFSQPGNEQFF. In nucleotides, the sequence is TGTGCCAGCAGCTTTAGTCAACCTGGGAATGAGCAGTTCTTC.